This entry lists 16 T cell receptor beta chains sequenced from one sample in a study of tumor-infiltrating lymphocytes in primary liver carcinoma. A constant-region primer primed TCR beta cDNA synthesis from 400 to 550 ng of total RNA. What produced the TCR beta libraries was three nested multiplex PCR rounds using slightly modified ARM-PCR. For roughly 10 cycles apiece, the opening two PCR rounds ran with TRBV1-TRBV30 forward primers and a C-beta reverse primer. TCRdb independently ran MiXCR on the multiplex PCR reads; one entry per CDR3 protein. The data contain roughly 120,000 distinct CDR3 sequences, around two thirds of them singletons. Co-extraction of RNA and DNA was performed on roughly 20-34 mg of unsorted bulk tissue. What was sequenced was liver tumor tissue from sampling region 1. The subset denotes: tumor region T1, superior pole. All receptors come from a woman in her sixties with primary liver carcinoma and hepatitis B virus infection.

This clonotype was recorded at least ten times. CDR3 nucleotide sequence: TGTGCCAGCAAGAAAACTAGCTCCTACGAGCAGTACTTC. Its protein is CASKKTSSYEQYF. V and J are TRBV12-3 or TRBV12-4 and TRBJ2-7; D perhaps matches TRBD2 (5 bases). The CDR3 loop spans 13 amino acids. The V end lost 7 bases, the J end lost 0 bases, and 10 bases lay between the germline ends.

Details on this clonotype: A read error may be the cause here, since a much bigger clone is one base away. The chain couples TRBV28 to TRBJ2-7; D not certain. The CDR3 has 14 amino acids. Germline-derived CDR1 and CDR2 are MDHEN and SYDVKM. The germline V and J ends were trimmed by 7 bases and 5 bases, with 18 bases remaining between them. CDR3 DNA: TGTGCCAGCACTTTGACGGTAAGGCCGCACGAGCAGTACTTC. Protein sequence: CASTLTVRPHEQYF. Full variable domain (outside the CDR3, taken from reference TRBV28 and TRBJ2-7): DVKVTQSSRYLVKRTGEKVFLECVQDMDHENMFWYRQDPGLGLRLIYFSYDVKMKEKGDIPEGYSVSREKKERFSLILESASTNQTSMYLCASTLTVRPHEQYFGPGTRLTVT.

Ten or more counts support this clonotype. The chain is built from TRBV12-3 or TRBV12-4 and TRBJ2-3; D is ambiguous. There are 13 residues in the CDR3. Trimming took off 3 bases at V and 15 bases at J, with 19 bases between the two ends. CDR3 in DNA: TGTGCCAGCAGTTTCGGTGGTACTCGGTTTGACTATTTT. Its protein is CASSFGGTRFDYF.

The chain links TRBV6-5 to TRBJ2-3; 7 bases line up with TRBD2. Germline loops: CDR1 MNHEY, CDR2 SVGAGI. The trim removed 7 bases at V and 4 bases at J, leaving 14 bases unmatched. The CDR3 loop spans 16 amino acids. CDR3 residues: CASTELAGVLADTQYF. The CDR3 bases are TGTGCCAGCACTGAACTGGCGGGAGTCCTGGCAGATACGCAGTATTTT.

This clonotype was counted a few times. This clone may be a read error of a much larger clone one base away. V is TRBV6-5 and J is TRBJ2-1; 7 bases fit TRBD2. Germline loops: CDR1 MNHEY, CDR2 SVGAGI. This CDR3 region has 16 residues. The CDR3 DNA is TGTACCAGCAGCTTCTTAGGGGCGGGAGCAAACAATGAGCAGTTCTTC. As protein: CTSSFLGAGANNEQFF.

At least ten counts were recorded for this clonotype. The chain recombines TRBV5-4 with TRBJ2-5; 8 bases map to TRBD1. The CDR3 has 16 amino acids. Germline CDR1 and CDR2: SGHNT and YYREEE (reference sequence). V dropped 4 bases and J dropped 7; count of bases not matched to a gene: 15. Here the CDR3 reads CASSAGQGVTTGTQYF. CDR3 nucleotide sequence: TGTGCCAGCAGCGCCGGACAGGGTGTGACCACCGGGACCCAGTACTTC.

Details on this clonotype: This may come from a read error, since a much larger clone is one base off. The chain couples TRBV6-6 to TRBJ2-5, with D perhaps matching TRBD1 (5 bases). The CDR3 length is 16 residues. CDR1 and CDR2 from the germline V gene are MNHNY and SVGAGI (reference sequence). Between the trimmed V and J ends, which lost 5 bases and 4 bases, there was a span of 20 bases. Here the CDR3 reads CASSPQGRAVRETQYF. The CDR3 bases are TGTGCCAGCAGTCCTCAGGGCCGGGCCGTCCGAGAGACCCAGTACTTC.

For this clonotype: With a much larger clone just one base away, this may be a read error. V gene TRBV15 combines with J gene TRBJ2-2; perhaps TRBD2 as D (5 bases). CDR3 length equals 14 residues. Germline V gene sequence: CDR1 LNHNV, CDR2 YYDKDF (reference sequence). In DNA, the CDR3 is TGTGCCACCAGCGAGACTACGAACACCGGGGAGCCGTTTTTT. Translated: CATSETTNTGEPFF.

In its sample, this clonotype was seen many times. V is TRBV6-5 and J is TRBJ2-2; TRBD1 matches 7 bases. The junction had 8 bases not matched to a gene; V was cut back by 2 bases and J by 8 bases. The CDR3 length is 15 residues. Germline V gene lookup returns CDR1 MNHEY and CDR2 SVGAGI. This CDR3 reads CASSYQLQGWGELFF. Written as DNA, the CDR3 is TGTGCCAGCAGTTACCAGTTACAGGGGTGGGGGGAGCTGTTTTTT.

For this clonotype: A much larger clone lies one base from this, so it may be a read error. J is TRBJ2-7 and V is TRBV14; D remains unclear. This CDR3 contains 14 residues. The germline gives CDR1 SGHDN, CDR2 FVKESK. The CDR3 DNA reads as TGTACCAGCAGCCAAGTAGACGGATCCTACGAGCAGTACTTC. It encodes CTSSQVDGSYEQYF.

On this clonotype: One end of the junction is discordant with germline, which a read error may explain. The chain joins TRBV11-2 to TRBJ2-1; 8 bases agree with TRBD2. CDR3 size: 14 residues. Germline lookup yields CDR1 SGHAT and CDR2 FQNNGV. This CDR3 is CASCLSGSGNKQFF. DNA of the CDR3: TGTGCCAGCTGCTTAAGCGGGAGCGGCAATAAGCAGTTCTTC.

This clonotype was seen ten or more times. This chain uses TRBV4-1 with TRBJ2-7; unclear D gene. The V end was cut by 1 base, the J end by 3 bases, with 10 bases between. Germline V CDR1 and CDR2: MGHRA, YSYEKL. This CDR3 spans 14 amino acids. CDR3 region: CASSQAISRYEQYF. The CDR3 DNA reads as TGCGCCAGCAGCCAAGCAATCTCTCGCTACGAGCAGTACTTC.

This chain links TRBV6-5 with TRBJ2-1, with TRBD2 identical over 14 bases. The CDR3 has 17 residues. CDR1 and CDR2 from the germline V gene are MNHEY and SVGAGI. Trimming cost V 5 bases and J 8 bases; bases outside gene matches: 11. The DNA of the CDR3 is TGTGCCAGCAGTGCCGGGACTAGCGGGAGCGGGGACGATGAGCAGTTCTTC. Translating gives CASSAGTSGSGDDEQFF.

With regard to this clonotype: The junction differs from germline at one of its ends, possibly a read error. The CDR3 reads CNARGLAGNEQFF. The CDR3 nucleotides are TGCAATGCTAGAGGACTAGCGGGCAATGAGCAGTTCTTC. This chain connects TRBV20-1 to TRBJ2-1; TRBD2 agrees at 11 bases. The CDR3 runs to 13 residues. The germline V gene has CDR1 DFQATT and CDR2 SNEGSKA (reference sequence).

Regarding this clonotype: A much larger clone differs from this one at a single base, so this may be a read error. The chain carries TRBV12-3 or TRBV12-4 and TRBJ1-1; D is unresolved. The CDR3 extends over 13 amino acids. Here the CDR3 reads CANSLTVNTEAFF. For the CDR3, the DNA is TGTGCCAACAGTTTAACGGTGAACACTGAAGCTTTCTTT.

Notes on this clonotype: A read error is possible here, since a much larger clone lies one base away. CDR3 nucleotides: TGTGCCAGCAATTCCCGCTCAGGGGGCCCCGGGGGAGATATGCAGTATTTT. Residues: CASNSRSGGPGGDMQYF. The chain recombines TRBV6-6 with TRBJ2-3; TRBD1 aligns across 8 bases. Germline lookup yields CDR1 MNHNY and CDR2 SVGAGI (reference sequence). This CDR3 comprises 17 residues.